One and the same sample provided the 14 T cell receptor beta chains below, sequenced in a study of T-cell reconstitution after alpha-beta-depleted transplantation in children. The TCRbeta library was prepared with unique molecular identifiers. TCRdb re-derived calls from the PCR reads in MiXCR, one entry per CDR3 protein. Of about 160,000 distinct CDR3 sequences listed, 11% are singletons. The sample was PBMCs, taken before TCRalphabeta/CD19-depleted stem cell transplant. The origin of the receptors is a boy aged 2 to 10 with acute myeloid leukemia, due to receive a stem cell transplant.

This clonotype was counted at least ten times. The chain employs TRBV12-3 or TRBV12-4 and TRBJ2-7; unclear D gene. This CDR3 contains 14 residues. Trimming removed 6 bases from V and 5 bases from J, with 17 bases in between. The CDR3 spells CASRRMTSRDEQYF. Here the CDR3 DNA reads TGTGCCAGCAGAAGAATGACCTCAAGGGACGAGCAGTACTTC.

This clonotype was counted ten times or more. The chain couples TRBV12-3 or TRBV12-4 to TRBJ2-7; the match to TRBD1 covers 8 bases. V shed 6 bases, J shed 12 bases, and the junction held 7 bases outside the gene matches. There are 11 residues in the CDR3. The CDR3 is CASSGTGGGYF. CDR3 DNA sequence: TGTGCCAGCAGCGGTACAGGGGGTGGGTACTTC.

This clonotype was counted at least ten times. The rearrangement uses TRBV9 and TRBJ2-7, with TRBD1 identical over 10 bases. Looked up from germline, CDR1 is SGDLS and CDR2 is YYNGEE. Trimming took 3 bases from V and 2 from J; bases not matched to a gene: 5. CDR3 length: 15 amino acids. The CDR3 region is CASSATGTGAYEQYF. In nucleotides, the CDR3 is TGTGCCAGCAGCGCGACCGGGACAGGGGCCTACGAGCAGTACTTC. Combining the CDR3 with reference TRBV9 and TRBJ2-7 gives the whole variable domain DSGVTQTPKHLITATGQRVTLRCSPRSGDLSVYWYQQSLDQGLQFLIQYYNGEERAKGNILERFSAQQFPDLHSELNLSSLELGDSALYFCASSATGTGAYEQYFGPGTRLTVT.

In this sample, this clonotype turned up many times. This chain uses TRBV7-2 with TRBJ2-5; D is uncertain. The CDR3 loop spans 15 amino acids. Germline V CDR1 and CDR2: SGHTA, FQGNSA. V dropped 6 bases and J dropped 7 bases, with 21 bases sitting between them. CDR3 bases: TGTGCCAGCAGGCAATCCGGTGGGCTATCGGGGACCCAGTACTTC. Translating gives CASRQSGGLSGTQYF.

Remarks on this clonotype: A read error may produce the germline difference seen at one junction end. The V and J genes are TRBV7-7 and TRBJ2-1; D remains unclear. The CDR3 extends over 16 amino acids. The germline V gene has CDR1 SSHAT and CDR2 FNYEAQ (reference sequence). The CDR3 DNA sequence: TGTGCTAGCAGCTTATGGCCCCGAAGCTCCTACAATGAGCAGTTCTTC. Encoded protein: CASSLWPRSSYNEQFF.

On this clonotype itself: At one of its ends the junction is not consistent with the germline gene, which may arise from a read error. This sequence joins TRBV28 and TRBJ2-3; D tentatively reads TRBD1 or TRBD2 (6 bases each). There are 14 residues in the CDR3. Germline CDR1 is MDHEN and CDR2 is SYDVKM. In DNA, the CDR3 is TGTGCCGGCAGTCCCGGGGGCCAACCGGATACGCAGTATTTT. Amino acids: CAGSPGGQPDTQYF.

This clonotype was counted at least ten times. CDR3 sequence: CASTAPNTQYF. CDR3 in DNA: TGTGCCAGCACCGCCCCTAATACGCAGTATTTT. The chain combines TRBV2 with TRBJ2-3; D unclear. V was pared by 7 bases and J by 7 bases, with 9 bases between. In germline, CDR1 is SNHLY, CDR2 FYNNEI. There are 11 residues in the CDR3.

This chain uses TRBV30 with TRBJ1-2; 8 positions agree with TRBD1. The V gene end was trimmed by 5 bases and the J gene end by 7 bases; junction bases not matched to a gene: 6. The CDR3 runs to 12 residues. Looked up from germline, CDR1 is GTSNPN and CDR2 is SVGIG (reference sequence). The CDR3 loop is CAWEDRALGYTF. The DNA for the CDR3 is TGTGCCTGGGAGGACAGGGCCCTTGGCTACACCTTC.

This clonotype came up many times. The chain has TRBV5-1 and TRBJ1-1; D might be TRBD1 (5 bases). Germline V gene sequence: CDR1 SGHRS, CDR2 YFSETQ. Trimming pared 1 base from V and 5 bases from J, leaving 21 bases between. The CDR3 has 17 residues. The CDR3 reads CASSLTGTLSGGTEAFF. In DNA form, the CDR3 reads TGCGCCAGCAGCTTGACCGGGACCCTCTCAGGTGGGACTGAAGCTTTCTTT.

In this sample, this clonotype turned up many times. This chain connects TRBV25-1 to TRBJ2-1, with 8 bases matching TRBD1. The CDR3 extends over 16 amino acids. V dropped 4 bases and J dropped 8; count of bases not matched to a gene: 13. Looked up from germline, CDR1 is MGHDK and CDR2 is SYGVNS. This CDR3 is CASSGRRTGPFDEQFF. DNA of the CDR3: TGTGCCAGCAGTGGGCGTCGGACAGGGCCCTTCGATGAGCAGTTCTTC.

This clonotype has at least ten counts. The chain employs TRBV20-1 and TRBJ2-1; TRBD2 matches at 13 bases. This CDR3 spans 19 amino acids. From germline, CDR1 is DFQATT and CDR2 SNEGSKA (reference sequence). The V segment lost 6 bases and the J segment 0 bases; nucleotides outside the gene matches: 14. The DNA of the CDR3 is TGCAGTGCCCAAAGCACCGGGACTAGCGGGAAAAGCTCCTACAATGAGCAGTTCTTC. It encodes CSAQSTGTSGKSSYNEQFF.

The sample holds many counts of this clonotype. The chain recombines TRBV20-1 with TRBJ2-7; no firm D call. Looked up from germline, CDR1 is DFQATT and CDR2 is SNEGSKA (reference sequence). Trimming removed 4 bases from V and 4 bases from J, with 8 bases in between. This CDR3 has 11 residues. CDR3 bases: TGCAGTGCTAAGGACGGTTACGAGCAGTACGTC. This translates into CSAKDGYEQYV.

This clonotype was found many times. The V and J genes are TRBV7-9 and TRBJ2-2; D uncertain. The CDR3 runs 13 residues. Trimming took off 5 bases at V and 5 bases at J, with 9 bases between the two ends. Per germline, CDR1 SEHNR and CDR2 FQNEAQ (reference sequence). The CDR3 sequence is CASSLGRTGELFF. In DNA, the CDR3 is TGTGCCAGCAGCCTCGGACGAACCGGGGAGCTGTTTTTT.

This clonotype was counted at least ten times. The J gene is TRBJ2-7, the V gene TRBV13; 7 bases align to TRBD2. Germline-derived CDR1 and CDR2 are PRHDT and FYEKMQ (reference sequence). The CDR3 length is 16 residues. The trim removed 0 bases at V and 2 bases at J, leaving 7 bases unmatched. The CDR3 is CASSLGRASGAYEQYF. The CDR3 coding sequence is TGTGCCAGCAGCTTAGGGCGGGCTAGCGGAGCCTACGAGCAGTACTTC.